The 23 T cell receptor beta chains reported below all come from one sample, sequenced in a study of response to subunit inactivated influenza vaccine. MiXCR, applied by TCRdb to the RT-PCR reads, yields one record per CDR3 protein. This sample has about 540,000 distinct CDR3 sequences, with under 25% found just once. The same specimen was also included in a second study, on T cells expressing NK-cell markers. From that report: With UMIs, 5'RACE template switching was used to make TCR beta cDNA.

Sequencing was performed on CD4+ T cells sorted from PBMCs, taken approximately 12 days after vaccination. The receptor source for this set is a man between 50 and 59 years old who received an inactivated influenza vaccine.

This clonotype was counted only a few times. The chain is built from TRBV7-2 and TRBJ2-1; D not certain. V lost 3 bases and J lost 6, with 18 bases in between. This CDR3 is built from 16 residues. CDR1 SGHTA and CDR2 FQGNSA come from the germline V gene. DNA for the CDR3: TGTGCCAGCAGCTTGTTTGCTGCAACGAACCTCAATGAGCAGTTCTTC. Encoded protein: CASSLFAATNLNEQFF. Full variable domain (rest looked up from reference TRBV7-2 and TRBJ2-1): GAGVSQSPSNKVTEKGKDVELRCDPISGHTALYWYRQSLGQGLEFLIYFQGNSAPDKSGLPSDRFSAERTGGSVSTLTIQRTQQEDSAVYLCASSLFAATNLNEQFFGPGTRLTVL.

This chain joins TRBV29-1 and TRBJ2-1, with TRBD1 matching over 7 bases. With V trimmed by 7 bases and J by 6 bases, 12 bases remained unmatched. The CDR3 runs 14 residues. Germline loops: CDR1 SQVTM, CDR2 ANQGSEA. As DNA, the CDR3 is TGCAGCGCCCAGACCGGTGGGACAGCCAATGAGCAGTTCTTC. This gives the protein CSAQTGGTANEQFF.

The V gene is TRBV20-1, the J gene TRBJ2-5, with D perhaps TRBD2 (6 bases). The CDR3 covers 14 residues. V was shortened by 7 bases and J by 4 bases, with 19 bases between the two germline ends. Germline V CDR1 and CDR2: DFQATT, SNEGSKA (reference sequence). CDR3 in amino acids: CSVLTSFGPETQYF. The CDR3 DNA sequence: TGCAGTGTTTTGACTAGTTTCGGCCCAGAGACCCAGTACTTC.

The chain couples TRBV20-1 to TRBJ2-3; 12 bases align to TRBD2. The V segment lost 6 bases and the J segment 3 bases; nucleotides outside the gene matches: 7. Germline values: CDR1 DFQATT, CDR2 SNEGSKA (reference sequence). The CDR3 has 15 residues. The CDR3 here is CSAIRLAGATDTQYF. In nucleotides, the CDR3 is TGCAGTGCCATTAGACTAGCGGGAGCAACAGATACGCAGTATTTT.

This clonotype was counted once. One end of the junction does not line up with germline, which may come from a read error. V gene TRBV10-3 combines with J gene TRBJ2-3; 7 bases match TRBD2. Germline V gene sequence: CDR1 ENHRY, CDR2 SYGVKD. This CDR3 comprises 16 residues. CDR3 DNA sequence: TGTGCCATCAGCCGGGGAGGGGCGCGGGGCACAGATACGCACAATTTT. This encodes CAISRGGARGTDTHNF.

The rearrangement joins TRBV7-8 to TRBJ2-7; D unclear. This CDR3 has 14 amino acids. V was pared by 2 bases and J by 3 bases, with 11 bases between. Germline V gene data show CDR1 as SGHVS and CDR2 as FQNEAQ. The chain's CDR3 is CASSLRLKYYEQYF. DNA for the CDR3: TGTGCCAGCAGCTTACGGTTAAAGTACTACGAGCAGTACTTC.

This chain links TRBV28 with TRBJ1-2; 7 bases map to TRBD1. This CDR3 is built from 13 residues. V shed 4 bases and J 7 bases; nucleotides not matched to a gene: 6. Germline V gives CDR1 MDHEN, CDR2 SYDVKM. The CDR3 DNA sequence: TGTGCCAGCAGTTCGGGACAGCTGCGTGGCTACACCTTC. It specifies CASSSGQLRGYTF.

The chain employs TRBV5-1 and TRBJ1-1; D call uncertain. The V end lost 3 bases, the J end lost 7 bases, and 10 bases lay between the germline ends. CDR3 size: 12 residues. From germline, CDR1 is SGHRS and CDR2 YFSETQ. For the CDR3, the DNA is TGCGCCAGCAGCTCGGATGCGGGTGAAGCTTTCTTT. Protein sequence: CASSSDAGEAFF.

The rearrangement links TRBV5-6 to TRBJ2-5, with 8 bases identical to TRBD1. Germline loops: CDR1 SGHDT, CDR2 YYEEEE. V dropped 2 bases and J dropped 0; count of bases not matched to a gene: 6. CDR3 size: 16 residues. The CDR3 region is CASSFDRGQYQETQYF. Written as DNA, the CDR3 is TGTGCCAGCAGCTTCGACAGGGGACAGTACCAAGAGACCCAGTACTTC.

This clonotype was observed once. The junction differs from germline at one of its ends, possibly a read error. This chain links TRBV12-3 or TRBV12-4 with TRBJ2-1, with D unclear. This CDR3 is built from 16 residues. The CDR3 DNA reads TGTGCCAGCAGTTTAGGCCGGGCCCCTTCCTACAATGTGCAGTTCTTC. The encoded protein is CASSLGRAPSYNVQFF.

Only a few counts were recorded for this clonotype. This chain uses TRBV25-1 with TRBJ1-1; 8 bases are shared with TRBD1. Per germline, CDR1 MGHDK and CDR2 SYGVNS. There are 14 residues in the CDR3. The trim removed 6 bases at V and 5 bases at J, leaving 8 bases unmatched. CDR3 sequence reads: CASSETTGVTEAFF. DNA for the CDR3: TGTGCCAGCAGCGAGACGACAGGGGTGACTGAAGCTTTCTTT.

This sequence joins TRBV30 and TRBJ2-1; D not certain. Germline V gives CDR1 GTSNPN, CDR2 SVGIG (reference sequence). The length of the CDR3 is 12 residues. Deletions cut 2 bases from V and 7 bases from J, with 9 bases between. CDR3 sequence: CAWSSFFNEQFF. In nucleotides, the CDR3 is TGTGCCTGGAGTTCTTTTTTTAATGAGCAGTTCTTC.

This clonotype was detected ten times or more. This sequence joins TRBV30 and TRBJ1-2; maybe TRBD1 (6 bases). Trimming removed 5 bases at V and 8 bases at J, with 15 bases between. The CDR3 contains 12 residues. CDR1 is GTSNPN and CDR2 is SVGIG in the germline V gene (reference sequence). CDR3 bases: TGTGCCTGGGCCCGACAGGCTGGGGGCTACACCTTC. This codes for CAWARQAGGYTF.

This clonotype was detected only once. V and J are TRBV29-1 and TRBJ2-3, with 14 positions matching TRBD2. Trimming took 6 bases from V and 0 from J; bases not matched to a gene: 5. The CDR3 consists of 16 residues. Germline-derived CDR1 and CDR2 are SQVTM and ANQGSEA. In DNA, the CDR3 is TGCAGCGTGGGGGGACTAGCGGGAGTTAGCACAGATACGCAGTATTTT. It translates to CSVGGLAGVSTDTQYF.

The chain links TRBV11-1 to TRBJ1-6, with D unresolved. The V gene's germline CDR1 is SGHAT and CDR2 FQDESV (reference sequence). The CDR3 spans 18 residues. V was clipped by 2 bases and J by 7 bases, with 21 bases between them. The CDR3 sequence is CASSLSAKHRASNSPLHF. The CDR3, as DNA: TGTGCCAGCAGCTTATCCGCAAAGCACAGAGCTTCCAATTCACCCCTCCACTTT.

This clonotype was picked up a small number of times. The chain links TRBV7-2 to TRBJ2-1; 7 positions agree with TRBD2. CDR3 length: 14 residues. V shed 1 base and J 6 bases; nucleotides not matched to a gene: 3. The germline CDR1 and CDR2 sequences are SGHTA and FQGNSA. The CDR3: CASSLGPSGNEQFF. In DNA, the CDR3 is TGTGCCAGCAGCTTAGGTCCTAGCGGCAATGAGCAGTTCTTC.

This clonotype has only a few counts. The V call is TRBV7-2, the J call TRBJ2-3; TRBD2 matches 8 bases. The length of the CDR3 is 15 residues. The germline V gene encodes CDR1 SGHTA and CDR2 FQGNSA. Germline trimming cut 2 bases from V and 3 bases from J; bases unmatched to any gene: 4. The CDR3 bases are TGTGCCAGCAGCTTACGGGAGGGCCGTACAGATACGCAGTATTTT. It codes for CASSLREGRTDTQYF.

J is TRBJ1-1 and V is TRBV5-1, with 12 bases aligning to TRBD1. Germline CDR1 and CDR2: SGHRS and YFSETQ. With V trimmed by 4 bases and J by 10 bases, 8 bases remained unmatched. The CDR3 length is 14 residues. CDR3 protein: CASSPGTGGVGAFF. DNA for the CDR3: TGCGCCAGCAGCCCCGGGACAGGGGGCGTGGGAGCTTTCTTT.

In its sample, this clonotype was seen a few times. The rearrangement joins TRBV7-9 to TRBJ2-2; D remains unclear. The V end lost 1 base, the J end lost 3 bases, and 6 bases lay between the germline ends. Germline V CDR1 and CDR2: SEHNR, FQNEAQ (reference sequence). The CDR3 extends over 14 amino acids. CDR3 DNA sequence: TGTGCCAGCAGCTTAGATATTTACACCGGGGAGCTGTTTTTT. This gives the protein CASSLDIYTGELFF.

This clonotype has at least ten counts. This chain links TRBV6-2 or TRBV6-3 with TRBJ1-5; no definite D call. Germline values: CDR1 MNHEY, CDR2 SVGEGT. The CDR3 consists of 13 residues. The V end lost 5 bases, the J end lost 0 bases, and 5 bases lay between the germline ends. DNA of the CDR3: TGTGCCAGCAGTCCTTTTAGCAATCAGCCCCAGCATTTT. Its protein is CASSPFSNQPQHF.

This chain connects TRBV5-1 to TRBJ2-3; 7 bases line up with TRBD2. V was pared by 4 bases and J by 2 bases, with 4 bases of the junction left unmatched. Germline loops: CDR1 SGHRS, CDR2 YFSETQ. The CDR3 loop spans 14 amino acids. DNA of the CDR3: TGCGCCAGCAGCAGCGGGGTTTCCACAGATACGCAGTATTTT. Translating gives CASSSGVSTDTQYF.

The V call is TRBV12-3 or TRBV12-4, the J call TRBJ2-3, with 8 bases fitting TRBD1. The length of the CDR3 is 15 residues. Unmatched junction bases numbered 4, after V lost 4 bases and J lost 1 base. DNA of the CDR3: TGTGCCAGCAGTTCACAGACAGGGGGCACAGATACGCAGTATTTT. This codes for CASSSQTGGTDTQYF.

This clonotype was detected only a few times. CDR3 residues: CSARDRRTSGETQYF. CDR3 DNA: TGCAGTGCTAGAGATCGCCGGACTAGCGGAGAGACCCAGTACTTC. This rearrangement joins TRBV20-1 to TRBJ2-5; TRBD2 matches 10 bases. This CDR3 is 15 amino acids long. With 0 bases clipped from V and 4 bases from J, the junction kept 5 bases outside the gene matches. Germline values: CDR1 DFQATT, CDR2 SNEGSKA (reference sequence).